This TCR beta chain was captured in a study of cytomegalovirus exposure and HLA in healthy donors. With 60 Vbeta and 13 Jbeta primers, the PCR was carried out. Original data processing: Approximately 11 million of 80 million to 85 million unique TCR beta chains were shared, per a later count. Produced via immunoSEQ multiplex PCR; TCRdb's table is partial and in-frame only. V, J and clone size derive from that table, while D and trimming were established from the DNA sequence. The sample carries around 120,000 clones, 80% recorded once. Study results and limitations: Segments of the TCR beta V type were, in most cases, productive about 87% or about 30% of the time in an earlier analysis. The authors assumed roughly uniform sequencing depth across donors for presence/absence analyses. Many donors carried some public TCRs, although rarity characterized most TCR sequences.

Worth noting for this clone: Its antigen remains unidentified.

The CDR3 spans 15 residues. V shed 2 bases, J shed 5 bases, and the junction held 4 bases outside the gene matches. CDR1 WSHSY and CDR2 SAAADI come from the germline V gene. Sample: PBMCs. The J gene is TRBJ2-2, the V gene TRBV10-2; TRBD2 agrees at 8 bases. This sequence was found in a male donor in good health and CMV-seronegative. This CDR3 reads CASSEDSGITGELFF. CDR3 nucleotide sequence: TGCGCCAGCAGTGAGGATAGCGGGATAACCGGGGAGCTGTTTTTT.